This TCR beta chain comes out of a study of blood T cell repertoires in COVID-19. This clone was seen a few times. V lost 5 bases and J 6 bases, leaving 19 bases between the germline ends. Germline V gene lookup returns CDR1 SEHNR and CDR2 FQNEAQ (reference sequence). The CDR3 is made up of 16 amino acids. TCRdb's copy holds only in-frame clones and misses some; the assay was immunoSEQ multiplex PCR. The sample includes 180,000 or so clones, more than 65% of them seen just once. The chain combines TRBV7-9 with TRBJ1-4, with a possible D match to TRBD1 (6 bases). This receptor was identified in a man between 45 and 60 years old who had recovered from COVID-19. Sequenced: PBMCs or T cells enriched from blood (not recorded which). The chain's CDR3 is CASSPFGGHMDEKLFF. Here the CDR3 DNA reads TGTGCCAGCAGCCCGTTTGGGGGACATATGGATGAAAAACTGTTTTTT.